A selection of T cell receptor beta chains follows, all from one sample in a study of blood T cells in healthy people across ages. From the 5' RACE reads, TCRdb called clonotypes with MiXCR, one entry per CDR3 protein. The sample lists around 1,500,000 distinct CDR3 sequences, about 28% occurring once. Sequencing was done on a sample of blood. The receptors shown here come from a woman aged 25 to 45 in good health. Both conserved end residues are part of each CDR3. The D gene is left open where the match is weak. Size tells how often a clone was seen (once, few, many) or the class of an expanded clone, and some rows leave it out.

clone_size | j_call | v_call | d_call | cdr3_nt | cdr3_aa
few | TRBJ1-6 | TRBV11-1 | NA | TGTGCCAGCAGCCCCGTCAGGGAGTCACCCCTCCACTTT | CASSPVRESPLHF
NA | TRBJ2-7 | TRBV12-3/TRBV12-4 | TRBD1 | TGTGCCAGCAGTTCCCGGGACAGTACACGCGAGCAGTACTTC | CASSSRDSTREQYF
few | TRBJ2-3 | TRBV7-2 | NA | TGTACCAGCAGCTTTCGGGATATCACAGATACGCAGTATTTT | CTSSFRDITDTQYF
NA | TRBJ2-3 | TRBV7-2 | NA | TGTGCCAGCAGCTTAGACGCGCTTAGCACAGATACGCAGTATTTT | CASSLDALSTDTQYF
NA | TRBJ2-3 | TRBV4-1 | TRBD2 | TGCGCCAGCAGCAGACTAGCGGGGGGTGCAGATACGCAGTATTTT | CASSRLAGGADTQYF
few | TRBJ2-4 | TRBV29-1 | NA | TGCAGCGTGGTTGGACAGATCCAAAACATTCAGTACTTC | CSVVGQIQNIQYF
many | TRBJ2-1 | TRBV29-1 | TRBD2 | TGCAGCGCTCAGCGGGGTACAAACAATGAGCAGTTCTTC | CSAQRGTNNEQFF
NA | TRBJ1-6 | TRBV5-1 | NA | TGCGCCAGCAGAAATCAAGGATATAATTCACCCCTCCACTTT | CASRNQGYNSPLHF
NA | TRBJ2-5 | TRBV29-1 | NA | TGCAGCGCGGTCTTATCTTGGGGGCCCTTCCAAGAGACCCAGTACTTC | CSAVLSWGPFQETQYF
NA | TRBJ2-1 | TRBV5-1 | TRBD2 | TGCGCCAGCAGCCCCCCCGGCGGGGGGCCCTACAATGAGCAGTTCTTC | CASSPPGGGPYNEQFF
NA | TRBJ1-2 | TRBV20-1 | NA | TGCAGTGCTTCGGCGGCTCCTGCGTATGGCTACACCTTC | CSASAAPAYGYTF
NA | TRBJ1-6 | TRBV29-1 | NA | TGCAGCGTTGAGGTTGGACCAGGGAATAATTCACCCCTCCACTTT | CSVEVGPGNNSPLHF
NA | TRBJ2-3 | TRBV11-3 | NA | TGTGCCAGCAGCGAAAGACGAGGCGCAGATACGCAGTATTTT | CASSERRGADTQYF
few | TRBJ2-4 | TRBV7-9 | TRBD1 | TGTGCCAGCAGCCCCCCACAGGGGGCCAAAAACATTCAGTACTTC | CASSPPQGAKNIQYF
few | TRBJ2-5 | TRBV6-6 | NA | TGTGCCAGCAGGGGACGGCGGGCCCAAGAGACCCAGTACTTC | CASRGRRAQETQYF
few | TRBJ1-2 | TRBV3-1 | TRBD1 | TGTGCCAGCAGCCCCTCGGGAGGGGGCGGCTATGGCTACACCTTC | CASSPSGGGGYGYTF